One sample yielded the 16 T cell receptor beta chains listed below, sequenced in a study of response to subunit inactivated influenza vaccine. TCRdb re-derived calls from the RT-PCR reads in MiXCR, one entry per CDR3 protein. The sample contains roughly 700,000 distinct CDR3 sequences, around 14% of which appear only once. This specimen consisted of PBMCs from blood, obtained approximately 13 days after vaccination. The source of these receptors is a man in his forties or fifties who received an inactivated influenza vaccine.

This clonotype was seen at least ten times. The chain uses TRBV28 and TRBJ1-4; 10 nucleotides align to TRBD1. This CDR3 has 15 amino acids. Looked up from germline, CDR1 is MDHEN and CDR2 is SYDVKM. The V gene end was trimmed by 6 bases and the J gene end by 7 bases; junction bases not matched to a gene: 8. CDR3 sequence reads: CASRSPGTGVEKLFF. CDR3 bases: TGTGCCAGCAGGAGTCCCGGGACAGGGGTTGAAAAACTGTTTTTT. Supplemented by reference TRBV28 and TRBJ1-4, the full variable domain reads DVKVTQSSRYLVKRTGEKVFLECVQDMDHENMFWYRQDPGLGLRLIYFSYDVKMKEKGDIPEGYSVSREKKERFSLILESASTNQTSMYLCASRSPGTGVEKLFFGSGTQLSVL.

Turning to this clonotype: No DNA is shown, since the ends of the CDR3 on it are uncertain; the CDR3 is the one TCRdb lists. The CDR3 region is CAISTSGAGDTIYF. V and J are TRBV10-3 and TRBJ1-3; the listed D gene, TRBD1, was not tested against the DNA. Germline loops: CDR1 ENHRY, CDR2 SYGVKD. The CDR3 numbers 14 amino acids, ends counted.

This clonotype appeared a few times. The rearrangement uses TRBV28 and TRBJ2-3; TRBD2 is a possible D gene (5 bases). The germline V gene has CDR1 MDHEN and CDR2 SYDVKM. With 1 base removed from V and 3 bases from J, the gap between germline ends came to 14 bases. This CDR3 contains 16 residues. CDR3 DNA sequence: TGTGCCAGCAGTTTATTCCTCTCGGGGAGTACAGATACGCAGTATTTT. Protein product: CASSLFLSGSTDTQYF.

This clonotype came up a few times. CDR3 loop: CSARPDSLNTEAFF. In DNA, the CDR3 is TGCAGTGCTAGACCGGACAGCCTGAACACTGAAGCTTTCTTT. The chain has TRBV20-1 and TRBJ1-1; tentative D call: TRBD1 (6 bases). The V gene's germline CDR1 is DFQATT and CDR2 SNEGSKA (reference sequence). This CDR3 spans 14 amino acids. V lost 2 bases and J 0 bases, leaving 10 bases between the germline ends.

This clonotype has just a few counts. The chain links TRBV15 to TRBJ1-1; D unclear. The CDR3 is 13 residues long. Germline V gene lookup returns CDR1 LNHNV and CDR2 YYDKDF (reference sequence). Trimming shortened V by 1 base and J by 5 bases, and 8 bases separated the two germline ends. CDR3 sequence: CATSRVLRTEAFF. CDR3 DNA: TGTGCCACCAGCAGAGTCCTTCGGACTGAAGCTTTCTTT.

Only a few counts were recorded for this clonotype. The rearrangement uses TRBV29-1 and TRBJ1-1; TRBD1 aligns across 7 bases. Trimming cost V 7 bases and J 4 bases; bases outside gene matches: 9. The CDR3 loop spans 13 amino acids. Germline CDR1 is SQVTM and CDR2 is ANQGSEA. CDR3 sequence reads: CSAKQGMSTEAFF. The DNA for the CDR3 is TGCAGCGCAAAACAGGGGATGAGCACTGAAGCTTTCTTT.

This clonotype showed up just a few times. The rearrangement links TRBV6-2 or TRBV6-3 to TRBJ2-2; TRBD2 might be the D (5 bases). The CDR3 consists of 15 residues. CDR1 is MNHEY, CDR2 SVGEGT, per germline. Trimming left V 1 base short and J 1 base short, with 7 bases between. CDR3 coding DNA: TGTGCCAGCAGTTACTTAGAGGGGAACACCGGGGAGCTGTTTTTT. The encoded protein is CASSYLEGNTGELFF.

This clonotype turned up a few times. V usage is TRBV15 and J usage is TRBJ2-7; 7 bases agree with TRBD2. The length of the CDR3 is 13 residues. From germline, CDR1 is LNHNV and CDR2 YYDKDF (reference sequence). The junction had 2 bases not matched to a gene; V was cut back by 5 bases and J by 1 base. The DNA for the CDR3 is TGTGCCACCAGCGGGGAGGGTTCCTACGAGCAGTACTTC. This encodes CATSGEGSYEQYF.

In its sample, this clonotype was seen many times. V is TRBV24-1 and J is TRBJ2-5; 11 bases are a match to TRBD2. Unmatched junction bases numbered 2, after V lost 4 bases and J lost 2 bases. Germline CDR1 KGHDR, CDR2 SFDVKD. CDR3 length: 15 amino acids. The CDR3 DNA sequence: TGTGCCACCAGTGAATTAGCGGGGGGGCAAGAGACCCAGTACTTC. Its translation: CATSELAGGQETQYF.

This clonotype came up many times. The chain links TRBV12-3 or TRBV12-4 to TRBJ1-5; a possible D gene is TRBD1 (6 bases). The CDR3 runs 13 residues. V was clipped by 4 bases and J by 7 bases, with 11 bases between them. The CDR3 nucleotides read TGTGCCAGCAGTTCAACCGGGGGCCAGCCCCAGCATTTT. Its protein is CASSSTGGQPQHF.

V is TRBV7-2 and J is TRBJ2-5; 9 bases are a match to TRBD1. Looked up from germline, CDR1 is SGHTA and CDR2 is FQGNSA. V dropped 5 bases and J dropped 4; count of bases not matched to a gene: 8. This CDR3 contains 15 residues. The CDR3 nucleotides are TGTGCCAGCAGCCTGGGGGACAGGGTAGTAGAGACCCAGTACTTC. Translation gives CASSLGDRVVETQYF.

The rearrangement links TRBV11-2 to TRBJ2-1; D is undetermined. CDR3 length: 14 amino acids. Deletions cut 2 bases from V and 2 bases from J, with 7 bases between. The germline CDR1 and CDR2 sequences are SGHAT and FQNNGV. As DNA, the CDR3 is TGTGCCAGCAGCTTATTGGTCGCCTACAATGAGCAGTTCTTC. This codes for CASSLLVAYNEQFF. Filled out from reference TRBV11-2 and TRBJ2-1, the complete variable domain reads EAGVAQSPRYKIIEKRQSVAFWCNPISGHATLYWYQQILGQGPKLLIQFQNNGVVDDSQLPKDRFSAERLKGVDSTLKIQPAKLEDSAVYLCASSLLVAYNEQFFGPGTRLTVL.

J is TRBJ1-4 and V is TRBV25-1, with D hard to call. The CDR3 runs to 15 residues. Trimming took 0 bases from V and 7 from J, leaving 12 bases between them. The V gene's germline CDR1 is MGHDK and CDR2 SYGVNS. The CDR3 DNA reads TGTGCCAGCAGTGAATACTCGGGGAAAGGTGAAAAACTGTTTTTT. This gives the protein CASSEYSGKGEKLFF.

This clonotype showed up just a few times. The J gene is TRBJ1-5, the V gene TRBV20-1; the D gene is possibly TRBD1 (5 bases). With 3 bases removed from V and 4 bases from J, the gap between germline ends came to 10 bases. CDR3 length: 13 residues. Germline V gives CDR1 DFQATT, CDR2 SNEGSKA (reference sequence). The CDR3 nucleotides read TGCAGTGCTAGCTGGGGCCCAAATCAGCCCCAGCATTTT. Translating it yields CSASWGPNQPQHF.

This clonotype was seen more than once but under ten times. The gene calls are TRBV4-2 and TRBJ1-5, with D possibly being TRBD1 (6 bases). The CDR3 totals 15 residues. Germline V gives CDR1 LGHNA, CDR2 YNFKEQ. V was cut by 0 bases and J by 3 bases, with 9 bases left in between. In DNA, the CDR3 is TGTGCCAGCAGCCAAGAACAGGGACCCAATCAGCCCCAGCATTTT. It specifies CASSQEQGPNQPQHF.

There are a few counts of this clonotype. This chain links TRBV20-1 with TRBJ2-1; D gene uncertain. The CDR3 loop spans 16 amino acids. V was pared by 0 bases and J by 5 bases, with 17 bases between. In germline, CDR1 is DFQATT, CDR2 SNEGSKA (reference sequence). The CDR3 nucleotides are TGCAGTGCTAGAGAATACTCCCGAAAGCTAAACAATGAGCAGTTCTTC. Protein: CSAREYSRKLNNEQFF.